This T cell receptor (beta chain) was sequenced during a study of cytomegalovirus exposure and HLA in healthy donors (dated by TCRdb to the late 2010s). About the study as a whole: An earlier analysis of some 620 of the donors reported approximately 260 Gb of sequence data and roughly 120 million unique TCR beta sequences obtained from some 170 million T cells. About 280 gigabases of sequencing data and around 80 million unique TCR sequences made up an early release that covered over 550 HLA-typed donors. Of the 300 to 500 genotyped donors, roughly 76% were placed in the genetic ancestry cluster associated with self-reported Caucasian donors. The study aimed to test whether signatures of past pathogen exposure could be identified by cataloging public T cell receptors. The T cell repertoires of several hundred subjects were profiled by immunosequencing and related to cytomegalovirus serostatus. Besides the first cohort of roughly 660 subjects, a separate validation cohort made up of over a hundred different subjects was used. To predict cytomegalovirus infection status, the study combined high-throughput TCR immunosequencing, statistical association of individual TCRs with disease status, and machine learning. A later analysis re-examined previously published TCR beta repertoires from around 670 donors and added high-resolution HLA genotyping to investigate patterns of TCR occurrence. In the later analysis, no new phenotypic data were used to find candidate immune exposures; instead, reliance was placed on TCR beta sequences and their occurrence across donors. An earlier analysis of several hundred of the donors used high-throughput TCR beta sequencing to judge whether each TCR beta V gene segment behaved as functional or pseudogenic. Donor age, sex, ethnicity and CMV serostatus were compiled alongside the repertoire data. A later genetic analysis took genome-wide SNP genotypes for about three fifths of the roughly 670 donors and used that subset as a discovery cohort. All discovery cohort repertoires had been generated using a single sequencing platform. Class I and class II HLA loci were covered by the typing at four-digit resolution. The number of typed donors differed by locus: roughly 629-630 for A, B, C, DRB1 and DQB1; some 540 for DQA1; 606 for DPA1; and roughly 470 for DPB1. Four to six DR-DQ haplotypes were handled as single units for association and clustering, since linkage in the cohort was strong. Among around 400 genotyped donors of the cohort, an average of roughly 230,000 unique TCR beta nucleotide sequences was sequenced per donor, of which about 18% were non-productive.

The cohort consisted of more than 650 healthy bone marrow donors. At the time of sampling, all cohort members were nominally healthy, though unrecorded immune exposures were likely present. The donor was CMV seronegative and belonged to the group of over 300 seronegative cohort members. A peripheral blood sample was provided by each donor, and peripheral blood mononuclear cells were used for TCR beta sequencing. Genomic DNA extraction from the blood cell samples was performed with the Qiagen DNeasy Blood Extraction Kit. Library construction relied on the immunoSEQ multiplex PCR assay. For the multiplex PCR, a mixture combining 60 forward primers for TCR Vbeta segments and 13 reverse primers for TCR Jbeta segments was used. Amplification of the CDR3 region of rearranged TCR beta genes was performed with a multiplex PCR assay on genomic DNA. The amplified TCR beta libraries were sequenced on the Illumina HiSeq System as 87-base-pair reads. The paper's processing steps were these. Across the 500 to 850 repertoires, a later analysis counted 80 million or so unique TCR beta chains, 9 million to 14 million of which were shared by at least two donors. Raw reads were error-corrected and collapsed into unique sequences by a nearest-neighbor algorithm in which closely related sequences were merged to remove PCR and sequencing errors. To assign V, D and J gene segments, CDR3 sequences were aligned to IMGT reference sequences. For a sequence to be retained, a match of at least six nucleotides was required to both a V gene segment and a J gene segment. A rearrangement was called productive if the CDR3 had no stop codons and remained in frame with V and J, and every other rearrangement was called non-productive. Following IMGT convention, CDR3 was defined as the stretch from the second conserved V-encoded cysteine to the conserved J-encoded phenylalanine. The earlier analysis of about 620 of the donors excluded sequences that lacked an unambiguous match to a single V gene segment. An earlier analysis of almost 600 of the donors classified V segments as functional when productive rearrangements were above 56.7% and as segregating when the standard deviation between donors was above 5%. A statistical classification framework was built to diagnose cytomegalovirus status from the catalog of TCR beta chain sequences. A later analysis assigned V and J genes by comparing TCR nucleotide sequences with IMGT/GENE-DB human TR gene sequences. In a later analysis, CDR3 sequences and most-parsimonious VDJ recombination scenarios were assigned using the TCRdist pipeline. In a later analysis, every TCR beta chain was defined by the combination of its CDR3 amino acid sequence and its V-gene family, and reads without a unique V-gene family were dropped. In a later analysis, fewer than 650 highly shared, low-generation-probability nucleotide sequences were removed to address suspected cross-contamination and a sequencing artifact. In a later analysis, a clonal expansion index was calculated for each public chain from normalized within-repertoire ranks of inferred template counts. In a later analysis, generation probabilities were computed with a VDJ recombination model fitted to out-of-frame rearrangements, and the resulting probabilities were checked against IGoR. A later analysis scored TCR-TCR, TCR-HLA and TCR-CMV co-occurrence with hypergeometric tests, applying a repertoire-size bias correction to TCR pairs. A later analysis estimated false discovery rates by permuting HLA or CMV assignments 20 times. In a later analysis, co-occurring TCRs were grouped using DBSCAN, and TCRdist sequence similarity was added for clustering within HLA-allele-positive subsets. Repertoires with fewer than 30,000 or more than 120,000 public chains were left out of co-occurrence clustering, as were about five repertoires with anomalous nucleotide sharing. The table was pulled from immuneACCESS by TCRdb, which kept in-frame rearrangements only. Such tables lose some clones; where checked, under half of the loss comes from unresolved V genes, and the rest has no known cause. That table supplies the V and J calls and clone size; D and trimming were determined from the DNA. The sample data list about 180,000 clones, and around 76% of these were observed just once. The biggest ten clones account for approximately 1.4% of the sample.

The cysteine opens and the phenylalanine closes a CDR3 of 15 amino acids. Left in the record is the CDR3 DNA by itself, 45 bases read in frame from the first base. Reading the germline V gene gives CDR1 LGHNA and CDR2 YSLEER. Trimming takes 5 bases from V and 5 bases from J, and the germline ends sit 19 bases apart. The full study reports these points: A later analysis found that TCR association rates varied across HLA loci, with DRB1 alleles showing the most associated TCRs and HLA-C alleles the fewest. Linkage disequilibrium might explain the correlated functional status among segregating V segments, but an unknown experimental factor could not be ruled out. A few of the identified cytomegalovirus-associated TCR beta chains were confirmed in vitro to be specific for cytomegalovirus antigens. It was suggested by the authors that the approach could potentially be generalized to other disease states and immunological phenotypes. Compared with the approximately 670-donor mean, donors in an Asian-associated ancestry cluster had fewer N-insertions in productive TCRs, according to a later genetic analysis. In an earlier analysis of some 500 of the donors, most TCR beta V segments appeared in productive rearrangements about 90% or about 30% of the time, broadly matching IMGT annotations. Several of the top co-occurrence clusters appeared to be linked to parvovirus B19, influenza, CMV and Epstein-Barr virus, according to a later analysis. HLA typing was unavailable for some donors at each locus, so association tests used only the typed subset. Immune exposure information for the cohort was limited to CMV serostatus. The cohort was sequenced for TCR beta chains only, and without alpha or paired-chain data the features that could be detected were limited. Specific HLA alleles were associated with 15,000 to 20,000 TCR beta sequences at a false discovery rate of 0.05 in a later analysis. While some public TCRs were present in many individuals, most TCR sequences turned up only very rarely across donors. Strong co-occurrence of HLA alleles, especially DR and DQ, made assigning TCR associations to individual alleles difficult. A further reported finding was that TCR beta sequences accurately predicted the HLA-A and HLA-B alleles for most subjects in the first cohort. In the study, about 150 TCR beta chains were listed as associated with cytomegalovirus. An association between a missense DCLRE1C variant and V-gene and J-gene trimming of TCR beta chains was found in a later genetic analysis and replicated in an independent cohort. Presence/absence analyses assumed roughly uniform sequencing depth across donors, an assumption that may not hold. A later analysis found that most CMV-associated TCR beta chains appeared HLA-restricted, with HLA associations seemingly driven largely by CMV exposure. Some IMGT-functional V segments, including TRBV6-2 and TRBV6-3, could not be distinguished by the 87-base-pair reads and were therefore excluded. In a later analysis, HLA-associated TCR beta chains showed more clonal expansion and lower generation probabilities than non-associated chains that were equally common. Because counts were too low, roughly 17 rarely observed V segments, including chromosome 9 orphons, were left out of the earlier analysis of 587 of the donors. Cytomegalovirus status was reported to be diagnosed by the classifier with high specificity and sensitivity in both the original and validation cohorts. The sequencing pipeline was judged likely to have produced a cluster of highly shared sequence variants as a technical artifact.

A note on this clone: It has no known antigen specificity. Per-base qualities were not stored, and no clone one base away is much larger.

Sequencing input: PBMCs. The sequence was obtained from a man between 35 and 55 years old in good health and CMV-seronegative. The chain employs TRBV4-3 and TRBJ2-7; the D region possibly corresponds to TRBD2 (6 bases align). CDR3 loop: CASSTRAGTGHEQYF. The DNA sequence is as follows: TGCGCCAGCAGCACTCGGGCGGGGACGGGCCACGAGCAGTACTTC.